The rows below give T cell receptor beta chains drawn from one sample of a study of T cell changes during pregnancy in multiple sclerosis. The method was immunoSEQ multiplex PCR; TCRdb's version includes in-frame clones alone and lacks a portion of them. Found here are 25,000 to 30,000 clones, 85% to 90% of them singletons; the top ten hold approximately 0.86%. This sample comprised CD4+ T cells from peripheral blood mononuclear cells, obtained in the second trimester of pregnancy. All receptors derive from a female donor with multiple sclerosis, enrolled in a pregnancy study. Both conserved end residues are part of each CDR3. The D gene is left open where the match is weak. Rows may omit the clone size; those that give it use once, few, many or a size class.

>once|NA|TRBJ1-3|TRBV5-4
TGTGCCAGCAGCCCGGGAGCGGGAAACACCATATATTTT
CASSPGAGNTIYF
>NA|TRBD2|TRBJ2-3|TRBV2
TGTGCCAGCAGTGAGGTAACGGGACTAGGACGCCGGGAGCTCGCAGATACGCAGTATTTT
CASSEVTGLGRRELADTQYF
>NA|TRBD1|TRBJ2-7|TRBV10-3
TGTGCCATCGCCCACTCCCCAGGGGGCCCCTACGAGCAGTACTTC
CAIAHSPGGPYEQYF
>NA|TRBD1|TRBJ2-1|TRBV28
TGTGCCAGCAGTTTGTGGCAGGGGGTCTACAATGAGCAGTTCTTC
CASSLWQGVYNEQFF
>NA|TRBD2|TRBJ2-3|TRBV5-1
TGCGCCAGCGGATCGGGGGGGTCGGGCACAGATACGCAGTATTTT
CASGSGGSGTDTQYF
>NA|NA|TRBJ1-2|TRBV28
TGTGCCAGCAGCCCCAAGCTTAGCTATGGCTACACCTTC
CASSPKLSYGYTF
>NA|TRBD2|TRBJ2-1|TRBV5-4
TGTGCCAGCAGCTTGTATCGCGGGGGGAACAATGAGCAGTTCTTC
CASSLYRGGNNEQFF
>NA|TRBD1|TRBJ2-7|TRBV5-8
TGTGCCAGCAGCTCGAGGCTGACAGGGGGAGCCTACGAGCAGTACTTC
CASSSRLTGGAYEQYF
>NA|NA|TRBJ2-2|TRBV2
TGTGCCAGCAGGTATTTTTACACCGGGGAGCTGTTTTTT
CASRYFYTGELFF
>NA|NA|TRBJ1-3|TRBV27
TGTGCCAGCAGTTTCCCCAGTAGAAACACCATATATTTT
CASSFPSRNTIYF
>NA|NA|TRBJ2-1|TRBV27
TGTGCCAGCAGTTTATCTCGAACAGTATTCTCCTACAATGAGCAGTTCTTC
CASSLSRTVFSYNEQFF
>NA|TRBD1|TRBJ1-2|TRBV18
TGTGCCAGCTCACCACCGCCTGACAGGGGAGATGGCTACACCTTC
CASSPPPDRGDGYTF
>NA|TRBD2|TRBJ2-1|TRBV29-1
TGCAGCGTTGAAGAAGGGAGGGAGAGCTCCTACAATGAGCAGTTCTTC
CSVEEGRESSYNEQFF
>NA|NA|TRBJ1-4|TRBV28
TGTGCCAGCAAAGTTCCAGGGGACCATTTGGAAGAAAAACTGTTTTTT
CASKVPGDHLEEKLFF
>once|TRBD1|TRBJ2-1|TRBV27
TGTGCCAGCAGGGCCAGGGGGCAGGATAGTGAGCAGTTCTTC
CASRARGQDSEQFF
>once|TRBD2|TRBJ2-1|TRBV7-2
TGTGCCAGCAGCTCGAGAGTAGCGGGGACTAATGAGCAGTTCTTC
CASSSRVAGTNEQFF
>NA|TRBD1|TRBJ2-1|TRBV18
TGTGCCAGCTCACCAGGGACAGACGGGGCGAACAATGAGCAGTTCTTC
CASSPGTDGANNEQFF
>NA|TRBD1|TRBJ2-3|TRBV29-1
TGCAGCGGGGGACAGGGGGCGACAGATACGCAGTATTTT
CSGGQGATDTQYF
>NA|TRBD1|TRBJ1-5|TRBV28
TGTGCCAGCAGTTCGACAGGGTGGAATCAGCCCCAGCATTTT
CASSSTGWNQPQHF
>NA|TRBD2|TRBJ2-3|TRBV4-1
TGCGCCAGCAGTCAGAGGTCCGGGGGGGCTAGCACAGATACGCAGTATTTT
CASSQRSGGASTDTQYF
>NA|NA|TRBJ1-3|TRBV5-1
TGCGCCAGCAGCTTGGCCCCAGGGAGGGGGTATTCCGGAAACACCATATATTTT
CASSLAPGRGYSGNTIYF
>NA|NA|TRBJ2-5|TRBV4-3
TGCGCCAGCAGCCAAGACTTCCAAGAGACCCAGTACTTC
CASSQDFQETQYF
>NA|TRBD1|TRBJ2-5|TRBV5-1
TGCGCCAGCAGCTTGGCCGAAACGGGACAGGGAGAAGAGACCCAGTACTTC
CASSLAETGQGEETQYF
>NA|TRBD2|TRBJ2-5|TRBV7-2
TGTGCCAGCAGCAAGGGACTAGCGGGGGCCGAGACCCAGTACTTC
CASSKGLAGAETQYF
>NA|TRBD1|TRBJ1-6|TRBV30
TGTGCCCAACAGGGACAGGGGAATTCACCCCTCCACTTT
CAQQGQGNSPLHF
>NA|NA|TRBJ2-1|TRBV7-3
TGTGCCAGCAGCAACTCTAAGGGGATCAATGAGCAGTTCTTC
CASSNSKGINEQFF
>NA|NA|TRBJ2-5|TRBV4-1
TGCGCCAGCAGCCAAGATCAGGGCGGCCAAATTCAAGAGACCCAGTACTTC
CASSQDQGGQIQETQYF
>NA|NA|TRBJ1-1|TRBV6-1
TGTGCCAGCAGTGAAGGCAGGGGCCGATCAGCTTTCTTT
CASSEGRGRSAFF
>once|TRBD1|TRBJ1-3|TRBV18
TGTGCCAGCTCACCCCGACAGGGGTCTGGAAACACCATATATTTT
CASSPRQGSGNTIYF
>NA|TRBD1|TRBJ1-1|TRBV6-1
TGTGCCAGCCAGACAGGGATCACTGAAGCTTTCTTT
CASQTGITEAFF
>NA|NA|TRBJ1-2|TRBV7-2
TGTGCCAGCAGCAACTCTCCCCGCGGGGGGAGGGCTTCTAACTATGGCTACACCTTC
CASSNSPRGGRASNYGYTF
>NA|NA|TRBJ2-5|TRBV29-1
TGCAGCGTTGGGGACAGCGGGGGTGAGACCCAGTACTTC
CSVGDSGGETQYF
>NA|NA|TRBJ2-7|TRBV7-2
TGTGCCAGCAGCTTCCGGGTCTCATCCTACGAGCAGTACTTC
CASSFRVSSYEQYF
>few|NA|TRBJ2-2|TRBV7-7
TGTGCTAGCAGCTTAGAGCGGATCGCCGGGGAGCTGTTTTTT
CASSLERIAGELFF
>NA|TRBD1|TRBJ2-2|TRBV7-9
TGTGCCAGCAGCCTCAGGGGGCTCCGGAACACCGGGGAGCTGTTTTTT
CASSLRGLRNTGELFF
>NA|TRBD2|TRBJ2-1|TRBV18
TGTGCCAGCTCACCACAAAGGACTAGACATAATGAGCAGTTCTTC
CASSPQRTRHNEQFF
>NA|NA|TRBJ2-2|TRBV9
TGTGCCAGCAGCGTCCGGGGTATGGGCACCGGGGAGCTGTTTTTT
CASSVRGMGTGELFF
>NA|NA|TRBJ1-5|TRBV7-2
TGTGCCAGCAGCCTCCTCGAGGGTCAGCCCCAGCATTTT
CASSLLEGQPQHF
>NA|NA|TRBJ2-5|TRBV9
TGTGCCAGCAGTAGGGGGGGGGAGACCCAGTACTTC
CASSRGGETQYF
>NA|NA|TRBJ2-1|TRBV5-1
TGCGCCAGCAGCTCGAACCTAGCAGGATACAATGAGCAGTTCTTC
CASSSNLAGYNEQFF
>NA|TRBD1|TRBJ2-6|TRBV2
TGTGCCAGCGGGACAGGGGTGCGGGGGGCCAACGTCCTGACTTTC
CASGTGVRGANVLTF
>once|NA|TRBJ2-3|TRBV5-6
TGTGCCAGCAGCCCCGCTCAAGGAGCGGGAGATACGCAGTATTTT
CASSPAQGAGDTQYF
>NA|TRBD2|TRBJ2-2|TRBV18
TGTGCCAGCTCACCGACGGGGGGGCCGCTTTCCGGGGAGCTGTTTTTT
CASSPTGGPLSGELFF
>NA|TRBD2|TRBJ2-5|TRBV9
TGTGCCAGCAGCATCGGGACTAGCAATTCACCCGGCCAAGAGACCCAGTACTTC
CASSIGTSNSPGQETQYF
>NA|NA|TRBJ1-2|TRBV4-1
TGCGCCAGCAGCCCCCTAGCAGGGGCGAGGGGCTACACCTTC
CASSPLAGARGYTF
>NA|TRBD2|TRBJ2-7|TRBV11-2
TGTGCCAGCAGCTTCGGGACTAGCGGGGGCTACGAGCAGTACTTC
CASSFGTSGGYEQYF